The entry below describes one TCR beta chain. What it binds is not known. At study entry, adolescents had tuberculin skin tests and IGRA screening. These data originate in a study of T cells in tuberculosis. Study observations and caveats: Smaller distances to GMM-specific TCRs suggested their expansion in active tuberculosis.

Germline CDR1 and CDR2: LNHDA and SQIVND (reference sequence). The V end lost 5 bases, the J end lost 4 bases, and 15 bases lay between the germline ends. The CDR3 runs 15 residues. The table came from immunoSEQ multiplex PCR; TCRdb's copy has only in-frame clones and leaves some out. The table has 25,000 to 35,000 clones, roughly 93% seen once. The chain couples TRBV19 to TRBJ1-5; D is perhaps TRBD1 (6 bases). This clonotype was sampled from a donor aged 5 to 30 with latent tuberculosis or without tuberculosis infection. The sequenced sample was PBMCs. CDR3 in amino acids: CASSPHRDVNQPQHF. The CDR3 DNA reads as TGTGCCAGTAGTCCCCACAGGGATGTAAATCAGCCCCAGCATTTT.